The sample holds many counts of the clone carrying this T cell receptor (beta chain). One entry per CDR3 protein, called by TCRdb with MiXCR from the 5' RACE reads. The sample contains 65,000 to 70,000 distinct CDR3 sequences, more than 3.5% of which appear only once. This sample is part of a study of neurological immune-mediated disorders. The V end was cut by 0 bases, the J end by 2 bases, with 12 bases between. This CDR3 region has 15 residues. Germline lookup yields CDR1 DFQATT and CDR2 SNEGSKA (reference sequence). This sequence joins TRBV20-1 and TRBJ2-3, with D unresolved. This TCR derives from a man aged 45-65 years with multiple sclerosis. The sequencing sample was made of PBMCs. For the CDR3, the DNA is TGCAGTGCTAGAGAATGGCGTCTCCTCACAGATACGCAGTATTTT. Its translation is CSAREWRLLTDTQYF.